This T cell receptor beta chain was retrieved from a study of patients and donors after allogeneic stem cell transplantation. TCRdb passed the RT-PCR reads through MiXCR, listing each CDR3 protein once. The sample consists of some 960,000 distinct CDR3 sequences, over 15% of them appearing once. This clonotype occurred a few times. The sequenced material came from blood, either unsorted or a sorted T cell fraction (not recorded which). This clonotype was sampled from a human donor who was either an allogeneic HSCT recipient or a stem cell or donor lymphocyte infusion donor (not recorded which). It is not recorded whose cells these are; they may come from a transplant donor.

CDR3 DNA sequence: TGTGCCAGCAGCTTCGGGACCAGGGGGCCTGAAGCTTTCTTT. Translating gives CASSFGTRGPEAFF. The V and J genes are TRBV6-1 and TRBJ1-1; the match to TRBD1 covers 8 bases. From germline, CDR1 is MNHNS and CDR2 SASEGT. With 6 bases clipped from V and 6 bases from J, the junction kept 9 bases outside the gene matches. The CDR3 consists of 14 residues.